These 9 T cell receptor beta chains were sequenced from one sample in a study of blood T cell repertoires in COVID-19. The assay was immunoSEQ multiplex PCR, and TCRdb's table has in-frame clones only and misses some. This table holds about 120,000 clones, roughly 90% found once. The sequencing sample was made of peripheral blood. The receptors come from a woman aged 70 to 79 who had recovered from COVID-19.

V is TRBV29-1 and J is TRBJ2-1, with 10 bases matching TRBD2. J was trimmed by 0 bases and V by 6 bases; bases with no gene match: 5. The germline gives CDR1 SQVTM, CDR2 ANQGSEA. The CDR3 totals 15 residues. The CDR3 DNA follows: TGCAGCGTCATCTTAGCGGGAGGCTCCTACAATGAGCAGTTCTTC. This gives the protein CSVILAGGSYNEQFF.

The chain joins TRBV19 to TRBJ2-3, with D uncertain. V lost 10 bases to trimming and J lost 5 bases, with 16 bases between them. The CDR3 is made up of 13 amino acids. Per the germline V gene, CDR1 is LNHDA and CDR2 is SQIVND (reference sequence). The CDR3 region is CATRRPGRDTQYF. For the CDR3, the DNA is TGTGCCACCCGTCGCCCAGGCAGAGATACGCAGTATTTT.

The rearrangement uses TRBV5-8 and TRBJ2-6, with TRBD2 as a possible D gene (6 bases). Germline values: CDR1 SGHTS, CDR2 YDEGEE. V shed 0 bases and J shed 4 bases, with 11 bases lying between them. The CDR3 covers 16 residues. The CDR3 sequence is CASSLARGSGANVLTF. The CDR3 region has the DNA TGTGCCAGCAGCTTGGCCCGGGGGTCCGGGGCCAACGTCCTGACTTTC.

V gene TRBV5-4 combines with J gene TRBJ1-1; the match to TRBD1 covers 7 bases. V was clipped by 3 bases and J by 5 bases; unmatched bases: 10. CDR3 length: 15 residues. Per the germline V gene, CDR1 is SGHNT and CDR2 is YYREEE (reference sequence). The CDR3 protein is CASSSPDRAGTEAFF. In nucleotides, the CDR3 is TGTGCCAGCAGCTCGCCCGACAGGGCGGGAACTGAAGCTTTCTTT.

In this sample, this clone turned up once. The CDR3 DNA sequence: TGTGCCAGCAGCTTACGTAGGACTAGTGACGGGGAGCTGTTTTTT. Protein sequence: CASSLRRTSDGELFF. V usage is TRBV5-5 and J usage is TRBJ2-2; TRBD2 aligns across 7 bases. Germline-derived CDR1 and CDR2 are SGHKS and YYEKEE (reference sequence). There are 15 residues in the CDR3. With 2 bases clipped from V and 7 bases from J, the junction kept 8 bases outside the gene matches.

This clone appeared a single time. The rearrangement links TRBV4-3 to TRBJ1-5; possibly TRBD1 for D (6 bases). Germline CDR1 LGHNA, CDR2 YSLEER. The CDR3 loop spans 16 amino acids. Trimming stripped 0 bases from V and 3 bases from J, with 12 bases between. The CDR3 spells CASSQDLGDNNQPQHF. Written as DNA, the CDR3 is TGCGCCAGCAGCCAAGATTTGGGGGACAACAATCAGCCCCAGCATTTT.

The V gene is TRBV6-2 or TRBV6-3, the J gene TRBJ2-3; TRBD2 agrees at 7 bases. CDR1 and CDR2 (germline): MNHEY, SVGEGT. The CDR3 runs 16 residues. The trim removed 6 bases at V and 3 bases at J, leaving 12 bases unmatched. The CDR3: CASSLEGAGLTDTQYF. The CDR3 DNA reads TGTGCCAGCAGCCTCGAGGGAGCGGGGTTGACAGATACGCAGTATTTT.

The rearrangement joins TRBV4-2 to TRBJ1-6; the D is unclear. V lost 1 base and J lost 2, with 6 bases in between. The germline V gene encodes CDR1 LGHNA and CDR2 YNFKEQ. The CDR3 loop spans 15 amino acids. The CDR3 nucleotides are TGTGCCAGCAGCCAAGCCACAGCCTATAATTCACCCCTCCACTTT. It translates to CASSQATAYNSPLHF.

This clone was observed once. This chain uses TRBV2 with TRBJ2-5, with D possibly TRBD2 on 6 matching bases. The CDR3 has 14 amino acids. Per germline, CDR1 SNHLY and CDR2 FYNNEI. Deletions cut 3 bases from V and 2 bases from J, with 10 bases between. The CDR3 spells CASSETRTQETQYF. In nucleotides, the CDR3 is TGTGCCAGCAGTGAGACTAGAACACAAGAGACCCAGTACTTC.